One and the same sample provided the 27 T cell receptor beta chains below, sequenced in a study of neurological immune-mediated disorders. TCRdb re-analysed the 5' RACE reads in MiXCR, keeping a single row per CDR3 protein. The repertoire consists of around 130,000 distinct CDR3 sequences, with roughly 3.2% occurring once and the leading ten covering around 1.4%. Sequenced material: PBMCs. These receptors were obtained from a young woman with multiple sclerosis.

This clonotype was detected many times. The chain carries TRBV5-1 and TRBJ1-5, with D tentatively TRBD1 (6 bases). This CDR3 is built from 14 residues. Germline CDR1 is SGHRS and CDR2 is YFSETQ. Trimming took 4 bases from V and 8 from J, leaving 16 bases between them. The CDR3: CASSPGRGGEPQHF. Written as DNA, the CDR3 is TGCGCCAGCAGCCCAGGCAGGGGCGGCGAGCCCCAGCATTTT.

This clonotype has at least ten counts. The junction differs from germline at one of its ends, possibly a read error. This rearrangement joins TRBV15 to TRBJ1-5; D gene uncertain. Germline V CDR1 and CDR2: LNHNV, YYDKDF (reference sequence). CDR3 length equals 12 residues. CDR3 DNA: TGTGCCACCAGCAGAGAGGCTCAGTCCCAGCATTTT. It codes for CATSREAQSQHF.

This clonotype occurred many times. V is TRBV6-5 and J is TRBJ2-7, with TRBD2 identical over 13 bases. With V trimmed by 7 bases and J by 6 bases, 12 bases remained unmatched. CDR1 is MNHEY and CDR2 is SVGAGI in the germline V gene. This CDR3 comprises 16 residues. The DNA of the CDR3 is TGTGCCAGCATCTCAACCGGGACTAGCGGGACCTCCGAGCAGTACTTC. Translated: CASISTGTSGTSEQYF.

In this sample, this clonotype turned up many times. The chain is built from TRBV29-1 and TRBJ1-1; 9 nucleotides match TRBD1. This CDR3 region has 15 residues. Germline trimming cut 4 bases from V and 5 bases from J; bases unmatched to any gene: 11. Germline lookup yields CDR1 SQVTM and CDR2 ANQGSEA. The DNA of the CDR3 is TGCAGCGTTGTGGGCGGGACAGGGCAGGGAACTGAAGCTTTCTTT. Translating gives CSVVGGTGQGTEAFF.

This clonotype was picked up many times. The V gene is TRBV5-6, the J gene TRBJ1-1; TRBD1 agrees at 8 bases. CDR3 size: 12 residues. Germline V gene sequence: CDR1 SGHDT, CDR2 YYEEEE. Trimming cost V 4 bases and J 13 bases; bases outside gene matches: 9. The CDR3 region has the DNA TGTGCCAGCAGCCGGGGACAGGATAGTCTTTTCTTT. This sequence encodes CASSRGQDSLFF.

This clonotype was observed many times. The chain couples TRBV6-1 to TRBJ2-5; TRBD2 aligns across 7 bases. V was pared by 6 bases and J by 7 bases, with 8 bases of the junction left unmatched. This CDR3 is 13 amino acids long. Germline V gene lookup returns CDR1 MNHNS and CDR2 SASEGT. CDR3 sequence reads: CASRAGYAGTQYF. DNA for the CDR3: TGTGCCAGCAGAGCGGGATATGCGGGGACCCAGTACTTC.

In its sample, this clonotype was seen many times. This rearrangement joins TRBV7-2 to TRBJ1-6; D gene uncertain. This CDR3 is 16 amino acids long. The V gene's germline CDR1 is SGHTA and CDR2 FQGNSA. Trimming removed 4 bases from V and 4 bases from J, with 14 bases in between. The CDR3 loop is CASSSSPTTYNSPLHF. The CDR3 coding sequence is TGTGCCAGCAGCTCTAGCCCGACAACTTATAATTCACCCCTCCACTTT.

V gene TRBV12-3 or TRBV12-4 combines with J gene TRBJ2-1, with 10 bases lining up with TRBD1. This CDR3 contains 14 residues. V dropped 4 bases and J dropped 4; count of bases not matched to a gene: 1. CDR3: CASSWTGGYNEQFF. The DNA of the CDR3 is TGTGCCAGCAGTTGGACAGGGGGATACAATGAGCAGTTCTTC.

This clonotype has at least ten counts. The chain joins TRBV5-1 to TRBJ1-2; D gene unclear. With 6 bases removed from V and 6 bases from J, the gap between germline ends came to 15 bases. Germline CDR1 is SGHRS and CDR2 is YFSETQ. The CDR3 extends over 13 amino acids. This chain's CDR3 is CASTAGGPHGYTF. Written as DNA, the CDR3 is TGCGCCAGCACCGCGGGAGGTCCTCATGGCTACACCTTC.

This clonotype was recorded many times. The genes are TRBV20-1 and TRBJ2-7, with TRBD1 matching 10 bases. V lost 2 bases, J lost 3 bases, and 1 base stayed unmatched. This CDR3 has 13 amino acids. The germline V gene has CDR1 DFQATT and CDR2 SNEGSKA (reference sequence). CDR3 amino acids: CSARRDRGYEQYF. DNA of the CDR3: TGCAGTGCTAGACGGGACAGGGGCTACGAGCAGTACTTC.

This clonotype was observed at least ten times. The chain is built from TRBV29-1 and TRBJ2-4; D may correspond to TRBD1 or TRBD2 (5 bases each). Germline-derived CDR1 and CDR2 are SQVTM and ANQGSEA. The CDR3 length is 12 residues. V was shortened by 6 bases and J by 5 bases, with 11 bases between the two germline ends. The CDR3 nucleotides read TGCAGCGTCCGGGACGGGGAAAACATTCAGTACTTC. This sequence encodes CSVRDGENIQYF.

This clonotype appeared many times. The V call is TRBV20-1, the J call TRBJ2-7; 7 bases align to TRBD1. Trimming removed 6 bases from V and 6 bases from J; junction bases left unmatched: 5. Per the germline V gene, CDR1 is DFQATT and CDR2 is SNEGSKA (reference sequence). CDR3 length equals 11 residues. CDR3 sequence: CSAETGPEQYF. CDR3 in DNA: TGCAGTGCGGAGACAGGGCCCGAGCAGTACTTC.

With respect to this clonotype: Possible read error: a much larger clone is one base away. The chain has TRBV7-6 and TRBJ1-1; no clear D gene. Germline CDR1 reads SGHVS; CDR2 reads FNYEAQ. The length of the CDR3 is 12 residues. This chain's CDR3 is CDSRSSGTEAFF. The CDR3 DNA sequence: TGTGACAGCAGATCCTCGGGCACTGAAGCTTTCTTT.

The sample holds many counts of this clonotype. CDR3 coding DNA: TGCAGTGCTAGAGATACAACAGTACCTTATAGCAATCAGCCCCAGCATTTT. Translating it yields CSARDTTVPYSNQPQHF. The chain employs TRBV20-1 and TRBJ1-5; no clear D. CDR1 is DFQATT, CDR2 SNEGSKA, per germline (reference sequence). The V gene lost 0 bases and the J gene lost 0 bases, with 15 bases spanning the gap. The CDR3 has 17 amino acids.

This clonotype was seen at least ten times. The chain couples TRBV5-1 to TRBJ1-1; D gene unclear. This CDR3 is 13 amino acids long. The V gene lost 0 bases and the J gene lost 8 bases, with 11 bases spanning the gap. CDR1 and CDR2 (germline): SGHRS, YFSETQ. CDR3 sequence: CASSLAGEREAFF. The DNA of the CDR3 is TGCGCCAGCAGCTTGGCCGGAGAAAGAGAAGCTTTCTTT.

This clonotype was observed many times. This chain links TRBV12-3 or TRBV12-4 with TRBJ2-7, with 7 bases that match TRBD2. This CDR3 spans 14 amino acids. Trimming cost V 2 bases and J 2 bases; bases outside gene matches: 3. The CDR3 loop is CASSLNGGAYEQYF. The CDR3 region has the DNA TGTGCCAGCAGTTTAAATGGGGGGGCCTACGAGCAGTACTTC.

In its sample, this clonotype was seen many times. V usage is TRBV6-2 or TRBV6-3 and J usage is TRBJ1-4; D gene unclear. Germline values: CDR1 MNHEY, CDR2 SVGEGT. This CDR3 has 15 amino acids. Deletions cut 0 bases from V and 4 bases from J, with 9 bases between. This CDR3 is CASSYSSGLNEKLFF. CDR3 bases: TGTGCCAGCAGTTACTCATCGGGCCTTAATGAAAAACTGTTTTTT.

Ten or more counts support this clonotype. J is TRBJ2-7 and V is TRBV15; D uncertain. The ends were cut back, 6 bases at V and 1 base at J, with 10 bases in the middle. Per the germline V gene, CDR1 is LNHNV and CDR2 is YYDKDF (reference sequence). The CDR3 contains 13 residues. Written as DNA, the CDR3 is TGTGCCACCAGTTGGACGGAATCCTACGAGCAGTACTTC. Translation gives CATSWTESYEQYF.

Many counts were recorded for this clonotype. This chain uses TRBV12-3 or TRBV12-4 with TRBJ2-3; no definite D call. There are 13 residues in the CDR3. V gave up 2 bases and J gave up 6 bases, with 9 bases separating them. CDR3 DNA: TGTGCCAGCAGTTTACTCGGTAGTGATACGCAGTATTTT. Its translation is CASSLLGSDTQYF.

In this sample, this clonotype turned up many times. The genes are TRBV20-1 and TRBJ1-1; D may be TRBD1 (5 bases). V was shortened by 2 bases and J by 1 base, with 11 bases between the two germline ends. The CDR3 has 14 residues. Per germline, CDR1 DFQATT and CDR2 SNEGSKA (reference sequence). The CDR3 region has the DNA TGCAGTGCTAGACCCCCGGGGGGGAACACTGAAGCTTTCTTT. Protein product: CSARPPGGNTEAFF.

This clonotype appeared many times. The chain joins TRBV12-3 or TRBV12-4 to TRBJ1-5, with 11 positions matching TRBD1. J gave up 2 bases and V 5 bases, and 11 bases lay outside the gene matches. This CDR3 has 18 amino acids. CDR3 sequence (DNA): TGTGCCAGCAGTCGCTGGACAGGGGGCACGTTGGGCAATCAGCCCCAGCATTTT. It codes for CASSRWTGGTLGNQPQHF.

Notes on this clonotype: Just one base apart from a much larger clone, this may be a read error. The chain combines TRBV20-1 with TRBJ2-5; D is possibly TRBD2 (5 bases). Germline loops: CDR1 DFQATT, CDR2 SNEGSKA (reference sequence). The CDR3 runs to 14 residues. Trimming removed 0 bases at V and 10 bases at J, with 18 bases between. CDR3 in amino acids: CSARDRGGSGNQYF. The CDR3 region has the DNA TGCAGTGCTAGAGATCGTGGCGGGTCTGGGAACCAGTACTTC.

In its sample, this clonotype was seen many times. This chain connects TRBV20-1 to TRBJ2-1, with no clear D. The V end was cut by 6 bases, the J end by 12 bases, with 21 bases between. This CDR3 contains 13 residues. Looked up from germline, CDR1 is DFQATT and CDR2 is SNEGSKA (reference sequence). CDR3 bases: TGCAGTGCCAACGACCTGGCCTTCAGAGGGCAGTTCTTC. Translating it yields CSANDLAFRGQFF.

In its sample, this clonotype was seen a few times. This chain links TRBV7-2 with TRBJ1-1; D might be TRBD1 (5 bases). Germline lookup yields CDR1 SGHTA and CDR2 FQGNSA. The V end was cut by 5 bases, the J end by 5 bases, with 15 bases between. The CDR3 consists of 14 residues. The DNA for the CDR3 is TGTGCCAGCAGCGGACCAACGAGGGGAACTGAAGCTTTCTTT. Translating it yields CASSGPTRGTEAFF.

At least ten counts were recorded for this clonotype. The V call is TRBV5-6, the J call TRBJ2-7; D is ambiguous. CDR1 and CDR2 from the germline V gene are SGHDT and YYEEEE. This CDR3 region has 17 residues. Trimming left V 4 bases short and J 0 bases short, with 20 bases between. The CDR3 DNA follows: TGTGCCAGCAGCCCTACCCCTTACGGGCTCTACTCCTACGAGCAGTACTTC. It translates to CASSPTPYGLYSYEQYF.

Of note for this clonotype: It may be a read error: a sequence one base away is much more abundant. V gene TRBV20-1 combines with J gene TRBJ2-1, with D unclear. CDR3 length: 9 amino acids. The germline CDR1 and CDR2 sequences are DFQATT and SNEGSKA (reference sequence). CDR3 region: CSANNAQFF. The CDR3 region has the DNA TGCAGTGCCAACAATGCGCAGTTCTTC.

There are many counts of this clonotype. The chain carries TRBV9 and TRBJ2-3; D gene unclear. Deletions cut 4 bases from V and 3 bases from J, with 12 bases between. The CDR3 is 14 amino acids. Germline values: CDR1 SGDLS, CDR2 YYNGEE. The CDR3 sequence is CASSLRAGTDTQYF. In DNA form, the CDR3 reads TGTGCCAGCAGCCTCCGGGCTGGGACAGATACGCAGTATTTT.